The sequence of this T cell receptor (beta chain) was determined in a study of T-cell reconstitution after alpha-beta-depleted transplantation in children (dated by TCRdb to 2016 to 2018). Background on the whole study: Using TCR repertoire profiling, the study followed T-cell immune reconstitution in a quantitative way in children after TCRalphabeta/CD19-depleted allogeneic hematopoietic cell transplantation.

A few counts support this clonotype. What antigen it recognizes has not been identified. Base qualities are not at hand, and no much larger clone is one base apart. Reading the germline V gene gives CDR1 SGHRS and CDR2 YFSETQ. V is pared back by 0 bases and J by 0 bases, with 7 bases lying between the germline termini. From cysteine to phenylalanine, the CDR3 is 15 amino acids long. Only the CDR3 DNA stays, 45 bases, in frame from base 1. The receptor library was made with PCR. Sequencing was performed on an Illumina HiSeq 2500. Molecular barcoding was employed in the preparation of TCR libraries, with unique molecular identifiers being used to normalize TCRbeta repertoire quantification. TCRdb passed the public sequencing reads through fastp at Q25 and MiXCR, retaining productive beta sequences. Each entry is one CDR3 protein sequence, shown with its most common DNA and genes. In this sample the table shows approximately 400,000 distinct CDR3 sequences, approximately 11% of which occur a single time. Roughly 5.1% of the sample is held by the ten biggest clonotypes.

The rearranged chain carries TRBV5-1 and TRBJ1-5, with an unclear D gene assignment. The TCR sequence derives from a human donor who donated a stem cell graft to a child with acute myeloid leukemia. The sample consisted of PBMCs from the stem cell graft donor, taken from the stem cell graft. The CDR3 loop reads CASSLEGTSNQPQHF. The sequenced DNA: TGCGCCAGCAGCTTGGAGGGTACTAGCAATCAGCCCCAGCATTTT. Outside the CDR3, residues come from the reference TRBV5-1 and TRBJ1-5 proteins, so the full variable domain is: KAGVTQTPRYLIKTRGQQVTLSCSPISGHRSVSWYQQTPGQGLQFLFEYFSETQRNKGNFPGRFSGRQFSNSRSEMNVSTLELGDSALYLCASSLEGTSNQPQHFGDGTRLSIL.